This record concerns one T cell receptor (beta chain) sequence. This table comes from immunoSEQ multiplex PCR, and its TCRdb copy is limited to in-frame clones, with some not included. The sample contains just over 650,000 clones, 80% to 90% of which appear only once. This record belongs to a study of blood T cell repertoires in COVID-19. Overall study context: T cells, B-cell-depleted T cells, or PBMCs supplied cDNA or gDNA.

The CDR3 extends over 13 amino acids. CDR1 and CDR2 (germline): SGHTA, FQGNSA. V was shortened by 3 bases and J by 5 bases, with 10 bases between the two germline ends. The source is a woman aged 18-29 years with acute or convalescent COVID-19. The chain links TRBV7-2 to TRBJ1-2, with D maybe TRBD1 (5 bases). The source material was peripheral blood. CDR3 region: CASSLGLFYGYTF. DNA of the CDR3: TGTGCCAGCAGCTTGGGACTGTTTTATGGCTACACCTTC.